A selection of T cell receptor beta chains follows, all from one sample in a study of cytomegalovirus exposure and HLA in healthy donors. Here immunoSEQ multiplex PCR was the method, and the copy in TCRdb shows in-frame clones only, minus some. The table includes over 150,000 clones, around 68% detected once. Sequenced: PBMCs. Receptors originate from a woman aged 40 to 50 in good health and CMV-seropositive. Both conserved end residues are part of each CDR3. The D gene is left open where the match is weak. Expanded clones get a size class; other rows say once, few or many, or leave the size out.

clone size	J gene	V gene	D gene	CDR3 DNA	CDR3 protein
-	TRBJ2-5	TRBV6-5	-	TGTGCCAGCAGACCCCACCTTGCGCGGCTAGAGACCCAGTACTTC	CASRPHLARLETQYF
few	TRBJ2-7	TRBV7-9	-	TGTGCCAGCAGCGACATTGACTACGAGCAGTACTTC	CASSDIDYEQYF
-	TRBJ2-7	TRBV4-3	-	TGCGCCAGCAGCCAAGATCTTAACGGAGGTTTTTACGAGCAGTACTTC	CASSQDLNGGFYEQYF
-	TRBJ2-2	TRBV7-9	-	TGTGCCAGCAGCTTGGCCGGGACACGGGCCGGGGAGCTGTTTTTT	CASSLAGTRAGELFF
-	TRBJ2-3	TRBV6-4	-	TGTGCCAGCAGTGACACGACAGATTTAGCTACGCAGTATTTT	CASSDTTDLATQYF
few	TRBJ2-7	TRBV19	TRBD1	TGTGCCAGTAGTGCCGGGACAGGTTATTCCTCCGAGCAGTACTTC	CASSAGTGYSSEQYF
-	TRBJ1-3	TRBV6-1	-	TGTGCCAGCAGTGAGGATGGAGGGTACGGAAACACCATATATTTT	CASSEDGGYGNTIYF
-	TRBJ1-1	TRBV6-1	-	TGTGCCAGCAGACCTGCGAAGCAGGGAGGGACTGAAGCTTTCTTT	CASRPAKQGGTEAFF
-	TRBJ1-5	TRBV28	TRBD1	TGTGCCAGCAGTGATGGACAGGGGAGCAATCAGCCCCAGCATTTT	CASSDGQGSNQPQHF
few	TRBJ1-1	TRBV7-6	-	TGTGCCAGCAGCCACGGGACTGAAGCTTTCTTT	CASSHGTEAFF
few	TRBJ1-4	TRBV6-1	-	TGTGCCAGCAGTGGCTCGGGGGAAAAACTGTTTTTT	CASSGSGEKLFF
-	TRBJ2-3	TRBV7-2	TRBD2	TGTGCCAGCAGCTTAACTCGCCGAGCGGGAAGCACAGATACGCAGTATTTT	CASSLTRRAGSTDTQYF
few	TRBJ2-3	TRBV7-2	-	TGTGCCAGCAGCTTGGCTTGGGCGGGGGCCACAGATACGCAGTATTTT	CASSLAWAGATDTQYF
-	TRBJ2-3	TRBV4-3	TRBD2	TGCGCCAGCAGCCAAGTCGTGGGGGGGTCTAGCACAGATACGCAGTATTTT	CASSQVVGGSSTDTQYF
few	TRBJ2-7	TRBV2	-	TGTGCCAGCAGTGGTAACTACGAGCAGTACTTC	CASSGNYEQYF
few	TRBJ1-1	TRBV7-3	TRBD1	TGTGCCAGCAGCTCGGACAGGGACACTGAAGCTTTCTTT	CASSSDRDTEAFF
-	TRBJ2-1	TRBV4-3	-	TGCGCCAGCAGCCACCAAACCAGGGACAATTACAATGAGCAGTTCTTC	CASSHQTRDNYNEQFF
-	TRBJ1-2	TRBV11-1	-	TGTGCCAGCAGCTTAGGTGTGACCTATACTACGGCGGATGGCTACACCTTC	CASSLGVTYTTADGYTF
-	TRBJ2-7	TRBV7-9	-	TGTGCCAGCAGCGCGACAGGTTACGAGCAGTACTTC	CASSATGYEQYF
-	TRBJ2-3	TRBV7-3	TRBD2	TGTGCCAGCAGCCTAGCGGGAGGGCCCGCAGATACGCAGTATTTT	CASSLAGGPADTQYF
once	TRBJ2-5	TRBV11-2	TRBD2	TGTGCCAGCAGCTTATGGACTAGCGGACAAGAGACCCAGTACTTC	CASSLWTSGQETQYF
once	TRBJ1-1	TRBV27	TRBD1	TGTGCCAGCAGTTTTCTACAGGGGGCCACTGAAGCTTTCTTT	CASSFLQGATEAFF
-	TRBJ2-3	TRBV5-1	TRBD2	TGCGCCAGCAGCTACGGCAGCGGGGGAGGGATAGATACGCAGTATTTT	CASSYGSGGGIDTQYF
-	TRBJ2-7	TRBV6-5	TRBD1	TGTGCCAGCAGAGGACAGGACTCCTACGAGCAGTACTTC	CASRGQDSYEQYF
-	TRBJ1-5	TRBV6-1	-	TGTGCCAGCAGGTTTCTTTTGAGCAATCAGCCCCAGCATTTT	CASRFLLSNQPQHF
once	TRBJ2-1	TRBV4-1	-	TGCGCCAGCAGCCAAGATCACACCCGCGGCGGGGTGTACAATGAGCAGTTCTTC	CASSQDHTRGGVYNEQFF
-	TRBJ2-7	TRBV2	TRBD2	TGTGCCAGCAGACCCGGGACTAGCTTCGACGAGCAGTACTTC	CASRPGTSFDEQYF
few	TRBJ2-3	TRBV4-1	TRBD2	TGCGCCAGCAGCCACAATCTAGCGGCGGCGACAGATACGCAGTATTTT	CASSHNLAAATDTQYF
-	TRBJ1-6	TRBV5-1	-	TGCGCCAGCAGCTTGGGTACGGGGGGTGTTAATTCACCCCTCCACTTT	CASSLGTGGVNSPLHF
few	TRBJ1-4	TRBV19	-	TGTGCCAGTAGTATAGGGTCAGATAATGAAAAACTGTTTTTT	CASSIGSDNEKLFF
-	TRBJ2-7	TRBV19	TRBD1	TGTGCCAGTAGTATAAGCGCAGGACAGGGCTACGAGCAGTACTTC	CASSISAGQGYEQYF
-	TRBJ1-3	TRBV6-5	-	TGTGCCAGCAGTTACTCCGGGGTCCGTGGAAACACCATATATTTT	CASSYSGVRGNTIYF
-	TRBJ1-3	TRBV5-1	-	TGCACCAGCAGCTTAGGGGGAGAGGAACCCATATATTTT	CTSSLGGEEPIYF
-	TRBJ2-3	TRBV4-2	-	TGTGCCAGCAGCCAAGAATCCGACTACACAGATACGCAGTATTTT	CASSQESDYTDTQYF
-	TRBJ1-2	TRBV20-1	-	TGCAGTGCCCCGACAGGATATGGCTACACCTTC	CSAPTGYGYTF
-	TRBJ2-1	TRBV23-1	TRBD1	TGCGCCAGCAGTCAACGGACAGGGCCGAGGTTCTTC	CASSQRTGPRFF
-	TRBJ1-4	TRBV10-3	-	TGTGCCATCGGCGGACAGCAGGACAATGAAAAACTGTTTTTT	CAIGGQQDNEKLFF
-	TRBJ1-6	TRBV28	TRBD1	TGTGCCAGCAGTCCCGACAGGGGTTCACCCCTCCACTTT	CASSPDRGSPLHF
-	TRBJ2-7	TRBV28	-	TGTGCCAGCAGTTTATGGTCGGGTGACGGGGGTAATTCCTACGAGCAGTACTTC	CASSLWSGDGGNSYEQYF
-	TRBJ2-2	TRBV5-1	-	TGCGCCAGCAGTGGAGCTCCCGAGTCTTCCGGCACCGGGGAGCTGTTTTTT	CASSGAPESSGTGELFF
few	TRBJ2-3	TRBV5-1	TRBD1	TGCGCCAGCAGCGCCCAGACAGGGTATTTCACAGATACGCAGTATTTT	CASSAQTGYFTDTQYF
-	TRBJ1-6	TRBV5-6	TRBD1	TGTGCCAGCAGCCCAAACTCCGGGACAGTAAATTCACCCCTCCACTTT	CASSPNSGTVNSPLHF